The entry that follows covers one TCR beta chain sequence. Its antigen is not identified. The data were obtained in a study of T-cell memory formation after mild COVID-19. General study findings and limits: Balance between CD4 and CD8 was seen in clones contracting day 15 to 85, and a CD4+ lean was seen in later expanders. Contracting CD4+ clones sat mainly in CM and EM; CD8+ in EMRA.

CDR3 length: 14 amino acids. Germline CDR1 reads SGHKS; CDR2 reads YYEKEE (reference sequence). V dropped 7 bases and J dropped 5; count of bases not matched to a gene: 10. One entry per CDR3 protein results from TCRdb running MiXCR on the 5' RACE reads. The sample carries 400,000 to 500,000 distinct CDR3 sequences, less than 25% recorded once. The material sequenced was PBMCs or a T cell subset sorted from them (not recorded which). The sequence was collected from an adult woman who had mild COVID-19 (a few samples of this study predate the infection). Cell type and time point are not known. The chain joins TRBV5-5 to TRBJ1-1; 8 bases line up with TRBD1. Here the CDR3 DNA reads TGTGCCAGCGCTAGCGGACAGGGTGGGACTGAAGCTTTCTTT. It encodes CASASGQGGTEAFF.